This T cell receptor beta chain was sequenced during a study of cytomegalovirus exposure and HLA in healthy donors. As for the study in general: Researchers found that around 80% of over 350 genotyped donors fell within the Caucasian-associated ancestry cluster.

V was pared by 4 bases and J by 5 bases, with 17 bases between. The CDR3 has 15 residues. CDR1 SEHNR and CDR2 FQNEAQ come from the germline V gene (reference sequence). A multiplex PCR was run with 60 Vbeta primers and 13 Jbeta primers. Clones were read by immunoSEQ multiplex PCR, and TCRdb kept only the in-frame ones, dropping some. The sample contains 190,000 or so clones, about 85% of which appear only once. Comments on this clone: The antigen is not known.

Points from the study as a whole: A few chains tied to CMV proved CMV antigen-specific in vitro. Later analysis identified a missense DCLRE1C variant that was linked to TCR beta V- and J-gene trimming.

The V call is TRBV7-9, the J call TRBJ1-1; no clear D. The TCR sequence derives from a male donor in good health and CMV-seropositive. The sample was PBMCs. The chain's CDR3 is CASSSESIGRTEAFF. The CDR3 DNA reads as TGTGCCAGCAGCTCGGAGAGCATCGGCCGAACTGAAGCTTTCTTT. Drawing the rest from reference TRBV7-9 and TRBJ1-1, the complete variable domain is DTGVSQNPRHKITKRGQNVTFRCDPISEHNRLYWYRQTLGQGPEFLTYFQNEAQLEKSRLLSDRFSAERPKGSFSTLEIQRTEQGDSAMYLCASSSESIGRTEAFFGQGTRLTVV.